Sequencing of this TCR beta chain was carried out in a study of technical replicates of blood from a few donors. Sequenced by immunoSEQ multiplex PCR; TCRdb stores in-frame clones only, minus some. The sample lists over 55,000 clones, around 97% seen once, with around 0.2% in the top ten. This CDR3 contains 13 residues. From germline, CDR1 is SGDLS and CDR2 YYNGEE. V lost 4 bases, J lost 3 bases, and 11 bases lay in between. The receptor's source is a human donor in good health. The sample comprised T cells isolated from PBMCs. This sequence joins TRBV9 and TRBJ2-7; D is uncertain. This chain's CDR3 is CASSNQASYEQYF. The CDR3 DNA is TGTGCCAGCAGCAATCAGGCGAGCTACGAGCAGTACTTC.